This T cell receptor (beta chain) was recorded in a study of T cell clonality in common variable immunodeficiency. Study outcomes and limitations: Reportedly, TCR beta sequences from common variable immunodeficiency showed fewer deletions and N-nucleotide insertions. TCRbeta clonality was increased in CVID versus healthy controls.

Sequenced by immunoSEQ multiplex PCR; TCRdb stores in-frame clones only, minus some. The sample yields about 35,000 clones, without any singletons. This clone was observed a few times. Its antigen remains unidentified. The read ends 3 residues early relative to the CDR3; the germline J gene fills the gap. The germline gives CDR1 MNHEY, CDR2 SVGEGT. CDR3 length: 15 amino acids. V lost 2 bases to trimming and J lost 2 bases, with 12 bases between them. Diagnosis required reduced IgG, IgA and/or IgM with specific antibody deficiency. Sequencing was done on a sample of peripheral blood mononuclear cells. The clonotype comes from a human donor with common variable immunodeficiency. The V gene is TRBV6-2 or TRBV6-3, the J gene TRBJ1-2; D not certain. This CDR3 reads CASSYPLVGNYGYTF. Incomplete CDR3 DNA: TGTGCCAGCAGTTACCCCCTCGTAGGGAACTATGGC.